These 28 T cell receptor beta chains share one sample of origin, sequenced in a study of T cell responses to AZD1222 COVID-19 vaccine. Clones were read by immunoSEQ multiplex PCR, and TCRdb kept only the in-frame ones, dropping some. The sample includes 150,000 or so clones, over 80% of them seen just once. Sequenced here: peripheral blood, sampled 28 days after the second AZD1222 dose. Source of these receptors: an adult who received the AZD1222 COVID-19 vaccine.

V and J are TRBV28 and TRBJ2-3; 8 bases agree with TRBD2. V lost 6 bases and J lost 4; bases outside the gene matches: 3. The germline V gene encodes CDR1 MDHEN and CDR2 SYDVKM. The CDR3 extends over 13 amino acids. The CDR3 reads CASSFGGADTQYF. In DNA form, the CDR3 reads TGTGCCAGCAGCTTCGGGGGGGCAGATACGCAGTATTTT. The whole variable domain, remainder taken from reference TRBV28 and TRBJ2-3, is DVKVTQSSRYLVKRTGEKVFLECVQDMDHENMFWYRQDPGLGLRLIYFSYDVKMKEKGDIPEGYSVSREKKERFSLILESASTNQTSMYLCASSFGGADTQYFGPGTRLTVL.

This chain connects TRBV19 to TRBJ1-6, with unresolved D. The CDR3 consists of 13 residues. Germline values: CDR1 LNHDA, CDR2 SQIVND (reference sequence). The V end lost 5 bases, the J end lost 7 bases, and 9 bases lay between the germline ends. The CDR3 DNA follows: TGTGCCAGTAGTTCCGGGGTAAATTCACCCCTCCACTTT. This encodes CASSSGVNSPLHF. Variable domain in full (rest from reference TRBV19 and TRBJ1-6): DGGITQSPKYLFRKEGQNVTLSCEQNLNHDAMYWYRQDPGQGLRLIYYSQIVNDFQKGDIAEGYSVSREKKESFPLTVTSAQKNPTAFYLCASSSGVNSPLHFGNGTRLTVT.

The chain carries TRBV28 and TRBJ2-7; D possibly uses TRBD1 or TRBD2 (5 bases each). The CDR3 is 15 residues long. V was clipped by 6 bases and J by 3 bases, with 18 bases between them. Germline CDR1 MDHEN, CDR2 SYDVKM. CDR3 protein: CASSEPRDVHYEQYF. As DNA, the CDR3 is TGTGCCAGCAGCGAGCCCCGGGACGTACACTACGAGCAGTACTTC.

This sequence joins TRBV27 and TRBJ1-1, with TRBD1 as a possible D gene (6 bases). The CDR3 totals 14 residues. Germline CDR1 is MNHEY and CDR2 is SMNVEV (reference sequence). Deletions cut 2 bases from V and 5 bases from J, with 12 bases between. The CDR3 DNA follows: TGTGCCAGCAGTTTAGCCCTAGGGGGGACTGAAGCTTTCTTT. Its translation is CASSLALGGTEAFF.

The rearrangement links TRBV11-2 to TRBJ1-5; D is possibly TRBD1 (6 bases). Deletions cut 1 base from V and 3 bases from J, with 13 bases between. This CDR3 has 16 residues. Germline V CDR1 and CDR2: SGHAT, FQNNGV. The CDR3 nucleotides read TGTGCCAGCAGCTTAGGGGGGGCGGGATACAATCAGCCCCAGCATTTT. Protein sequence: CASSLGGAGYNQPQHF.

The rearrangement links TRBV30 to TRBJ2-7, with 7 bases identical to TRBD2. Unmatched junction bases numbered 3, after V lost 3 bases and J lost 4 bases. Looked up from germline, CDR1 is GTSNPN and CDR2 is SVGIG (reference sequence). The CDR3 is made up of 12 amino acids. CDR3 DNA sequence: TGTGCCTGGAGCACGGGGGGTTACGAGCAGTACTTC. This gives the protein CAWSTGGYEQYF.

The rearrangement uses TRBV5-1 and TRBJ2-7, with no clear D. The CDR3 has 14 amino acids. Germline-derived CDR1 and CDR2 are SGHRS and YFSETQ. V was clipped by 2 bases and J by 0 bases, with 9 bases between them. In DNA form, the CDR3 reads TGCGCCAGCAGCTTTGGCACTTCCTCCTACGAGCAGTACTTC. Amino acids: CASSFGTSSYEQYF.

Only one count was recorded for this clone. The chain employs TRBV5-1 and TRBJ1-4; D is unclear. The CDR3 length is 14 residues. Trimming pared 1 base from V and 5 bases from J, leaving 9 bases between. Germline V gene sequence: CDR1 SGHRS, CDR2 YFSETQ. The CDR3 nucleotides are TGCGCCAGCAGCTTGACCGGGTCCAATGAAAAACTGTTTTTT. Its protein is CASSLTGSNEKLFF.

This clone was recorded once. The CDR3 here is CASSATHGFSPLHF. CDR3 in DNA: TGTGCCAGCAGTGCGACCCATGGTTTTTCACCCCTCCACTTT. The chain joins TRBV27 to TRBJ1-6, with no clear D. The CDR3 covers 14 residues. The ends were cut back, 5 bases at V and 9 bases at J, with 14 bases in the middle. CDR1 is MNHEY, CDR2 SMNVEV, per germline (reference sequence).

The chain couples TRBV18 to TRBJ2-7; 9 nucleotides agree with TRBD1. Germline CDR1 is KGHSH and CDR2 is LQKENI. V lost 6 bases, J lost 3 bases, and 12 bases stayed unmatched. This CDR3 has 16 residues. This chain's CDR3 is CASSGDRVVLGYEQYF. CDR3 nucleotide sequence: TGTGCCAGCTCGGGGGACAGGGTAGTTTTGGGCTACGAGCAGTACTTC.

This clone was observed a few times. The V call is TRBV4-3, the J call TRBJ2-4; TRBD2 is a possible D gene (6 bases). Germline CDR1 is LGHNA and CDR2 is YSLEER. The ends were cut back, 0 bases at V and 8 bases at J, with 17 bases in the middle. The CDR3 contains 16 residues. The DNA of the CDR3 is TGCGCCAGCAGCCAAGATAGGGGAGGAGGTGCGGACATTCAGTACTTC. Protein: CASSQDRGGGADIQYF.

This clone appeared a single time. The chain links TRBV21-1 to TRBJ1-6. TRBV21-1 represents a pseudogene. The CDR3 loop spans 9 amino acids. CDR3 nucleotides: TGTGCCCCAAGTCCACCCCTCCACTTT. Encoded protein: CAPSPPLHF.

CDR3 loop: CASSLLGTSGSTDTQYF. DNA of the CDR3: TGTGCCAGCAGCCTCTTGGGGACTAGCGGGAGCACAGATACGCAGTATTTT. This chain links TRBV5-4 with TRBJ2-3, with 12 nucleotides matching TRBD2. The junction had 6 bases not matched to a gene; V was cut back by 4 bases and J by 0 bases. Germline V lookup: CDR1 SGHNT, CDR2 YYREEE (reference sequence). CDR3 length: 17 amino acids.

The gene calls are TRBV7-9 and TRBJ1-2; D is perhaps TRBD1 (6 bases). Trimming removed 4 bases at V and 7 bases at J, with 19 bases between. The CDR3 sequence is 15 residues long. The germline V gene encodes CDR1 SEHNR and CDR2 FQNEAQ (reference sequence). CDR3 in amino acids: CASSSPNRVPFGYTF. In DNA form, the CDR3 reads TGTGCCAGCAGCTCACCTAACAGGGTACCCTTTGGCTACACCTTC.

The V call is TRBV7-9, the J call TRBJ2-6, with TRBD1 matching 7 bases. This CDR3 comprises 15 residues. Germline values: CDR1 SEHNR, CDR2 FQNEAQ (reference sequence). V lost 3 bases to trimming and J lost 2 bases; unmatched junction nucleotides: 1. CDR3 loop: CASSFTGAGANVLTF. The CDR3, as DNA: TGTGCCAGCAGCTTCACAGGGGCTGGGGCCAACGTCCTGACTTTC.

This chain uses TRBV6-5 with TRBJ2-5; possibly TRBD2 for D (6 bases). This CDR3 spans 14 amino acids. V was clipped by 7 bases and J by 7 bases, with 19 bases between them. CDR1 is MNHEY, CDR2 SVGAGI, per germline. CDR3 region: CASNNLGGGRTQYF. DNA of the CDR3: TGTGCCAGCAATAACCTGGGAGGAGGGAGGACCCAGTACTTC.

This clone was detected once. One junction end disagrees with the germline gene, perhaps due to a read error. V is TRBV4-1 and J is TRBJ1-3; the D is unclear. The germline V gene encodes CDR1 MGHRA and CDR2 YSYEKL. CDR3 length equals 12 residues. Written as DNA, the CDR3 is TGCGCCAGCAGCCGGGTGGGAAGCACCATATATTTT. It translates to CASSRVGSTIYF.

The chain has TRBV6-5 and TRBJ1-1; 7 nucleotides align to TRBD1. In germline, CDR1 is MNHEY, CDR2 SVGAGI. J gave up 4 bases and V 8 bases, and 7 bases lay outside the gene matches. The CDR3 spans 13 residues. CDR3 loop: CASCNRGPTEAFF. CDR3 nucleotides: TGTGCCAGCTGCAACAGGGGCCCCACTGAAGCTTTCTTT.

The rearrangement joins TRBV19 to TRBJ1-1; the D gene is possibly TRBD1 (5 bases). Trimming removed 3 bases from V and 0 bases from J, with 8 bases in between. Germline values: CDR1 LNHDA, CDR2 SQIVND (reference sequence). CDR3 size: 14 residues. CDR3 sequence reads: CASSMGQLNTEAFF. The CDR3 DNA reads TGTGCCAGTAGTATGGGGCAGTTGAACACTGAAGCTTTCTTT.

The chain employs TRBV5-6 and TRBJ1-2, with D maybe TRBD1 (6 bases). Germline values: CDR1 SGHDT, CDR2 YYEEEE. V lost 6 bases and J lost 6, with 24 bases in between. This CDR3 region has 16 residues. The CDR3 protein is CASNFDQGQLLHGYTF. CDR3 DNA sequence: TGTGCCAGCAACTTCGACCAAGGACAGTTACTTCATGGCTACACCTTC.

The genes are TRBV28 and TRBJ1-1; D possibly corresponds to TRBD1 (6 bases). Germline-derived CDR1 and CDR2 are MDHEN and SYDVKM. With 5 bases removed from V and 4 bases from J, the gap between germline ends came to 14 bases. The CDR3 has 14 residues. The CDR3, as DNA: TGTGCCAGCAGTACCAGGGGTCCGGGCACTGAAGCTTTCTTT. Residues: CASSTRGPGTEAFF.

This chain links TRBV7-2 with TRBJ2-7, with a weak D call TRBD2 (5 bases). Trimming shortened V by 1 base and J by 3 bases, and 16 bases separated the two germline ends. Germline V gene lookup returns CDR1 SGHTA and CDR2 FQGNSA. The CDR3 runs to 16 residues. The CDR3: CASSLGPGDGSYEQYF. The CDR3 nucleotides read TGTGCCAGCAGCTTAGGGCCCGGCGATGGGAGCTACGAGCAGTACTTC.

The J gene is TRBJ1-5, the V gene TRBV20-1; D not resolved. Germline V gene lookup returns CDR1 DFQATT and CDR2 SNEGSKA (reference sequence). There are 14 residues in the CDR3. Trimming shortened V by 3 bases and J by 0 bases, and 9 bases separated the two germline ends. The CDR3 DNA follows: TGCAGTGCTAGTGCCCAGCCTAGCAATCAGCCCCAGCATTTT. Translating it yields CSASAQPSNQPQHF.

The chain is built from TRBV18 and TRBJ1-2; D gene uncertain. V was trimmed by 3 bases and J by 2 bases, leaving 10 bases between them. The CDR3 sequence is 14 residues long. Germline V CDR1 and CDR2: KGHSH, LQKENI. CDR3 in DNA: TGTGCCAGCTCACCGACGCAGGAAAACTATGGCTACACCTTC. Protein: CASSPTQENYGYTF.

The table lists this clone with a count of one. This sequence joins TRBV7-9 and TRBJ2-7; the match to TRBD1 covers 9 bases. Germline V gene data show CDR1 as SEHNR and CDR2 as FQNEAQ (reference sequence). CDR3 length: 15 amino acids. Trimming cost V 4 bases and J 2 bases; bases outside gene matches: 6. The CDR3 sequence: CASSSGTGFPYEQYF. CDR3 DNA: TGTGCCAGCAGCTCTGGGACAGGGTTTCCCTACGAGCAGTACTTC.

This chain joins TRBV5-1 and TRBJ2-3; no firm D call. The CDR3 covers 14 residues. CDR1 is SGHRS, CDR2 YFSETQ, per germline. The V gene lost 4 bases and the J gene lost 0 bases, with 9 bases spanning the gap. CDR3 loop: CASSPKSSTDTQYF. CDR3 in DNA: TGCGCCAGCAGCCCCAAGTCTAGCACAGATACGCAGTATTTT. Drawing the rest from reference TRBV5-1 and TRBJ2-3, the complete variable domain is KAGVTQTPRYLIKTRGQQVTLSCSPISGHRSVSWYQQTPGQGLQFLFEYFSETQRNKGNFPGRFSGRQFSNSRSEMNVSTLELGDSALYLCASSPKSSTDTQYFGPGTRLTVL.

The chain recombines TRBV27 with TRBJ1-1; no clear D. Germline lookup yields CDR1 MNHEY and CDR2 SMNVEV (reference sequence). V lost 5 bases to trimming and J lost 7 bases, with 8 bases between them. The CDR3 sequence is 11 residues long. The CDR3 DNA sequence: TGTGCCAGCAGTGGGCACAGTGAAGCTTTCTTT. Translated: CASSGHSEAFF.

In DNA, the CDR3 is TGTGCCAGCAGTTACTCGAACGCATGGGGGGAGACCCAGTACTTC. This encodes CASSYSNAWGETQYF. The genes are TRBV6-5 and TRBJ2-5; D could derive from TRBD1 or TRBD2 (5 bases each). V dropped 0 bases and J dropped 5 bases, with 13 bases sitting between them. The length of the CDR3 is 15 residues. Germline CDR1 reads MNHEY; CDR2 reads SVGAGI.